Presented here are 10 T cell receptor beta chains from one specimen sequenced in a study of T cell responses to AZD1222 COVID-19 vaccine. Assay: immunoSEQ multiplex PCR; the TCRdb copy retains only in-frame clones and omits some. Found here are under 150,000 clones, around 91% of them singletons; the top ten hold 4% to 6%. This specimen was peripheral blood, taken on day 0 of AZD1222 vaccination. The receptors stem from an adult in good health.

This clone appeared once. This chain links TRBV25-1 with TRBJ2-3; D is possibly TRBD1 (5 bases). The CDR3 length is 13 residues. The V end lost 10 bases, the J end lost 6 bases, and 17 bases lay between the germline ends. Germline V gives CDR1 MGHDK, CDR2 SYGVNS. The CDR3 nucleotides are TGTGCCACCTCCCAGGGTTATATGGATACGCAGTATTTT. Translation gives CATSQGYMDTQYF.

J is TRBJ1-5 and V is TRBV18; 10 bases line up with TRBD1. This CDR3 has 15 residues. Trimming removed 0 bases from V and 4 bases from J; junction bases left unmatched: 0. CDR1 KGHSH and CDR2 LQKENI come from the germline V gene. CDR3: CASSPPGQGNQPQHF. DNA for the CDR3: TGTGCCAGCTCACCACCGGGACAGGGGAATCAGCCCCAGCATTTT.

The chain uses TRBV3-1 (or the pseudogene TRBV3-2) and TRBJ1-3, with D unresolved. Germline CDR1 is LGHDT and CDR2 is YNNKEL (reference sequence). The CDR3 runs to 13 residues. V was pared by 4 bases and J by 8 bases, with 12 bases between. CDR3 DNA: TGTGCCAGCAGCCTTAGGCATGAGGACACCATATATTTT. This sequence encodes CASSLRHEDTIYF.

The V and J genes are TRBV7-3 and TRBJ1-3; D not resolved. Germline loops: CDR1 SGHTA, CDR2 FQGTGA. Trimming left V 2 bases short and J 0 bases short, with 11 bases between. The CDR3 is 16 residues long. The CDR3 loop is CASSLPGRPSGNTIYF. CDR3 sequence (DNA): TGTGCCAGCAGCTTACCTGGCAGGCCCTCTGGAAACACCATATATTTT.

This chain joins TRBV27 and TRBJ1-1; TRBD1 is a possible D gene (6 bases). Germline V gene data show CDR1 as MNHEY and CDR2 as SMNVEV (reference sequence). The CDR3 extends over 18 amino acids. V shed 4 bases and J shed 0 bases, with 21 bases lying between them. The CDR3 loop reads CASSSVPQGYLMNTEAFF. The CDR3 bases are TGTGCCAGCAGTTCCGTACCCCAGGGGTACCTAATGAACACTGAAGCTTTCTTT.

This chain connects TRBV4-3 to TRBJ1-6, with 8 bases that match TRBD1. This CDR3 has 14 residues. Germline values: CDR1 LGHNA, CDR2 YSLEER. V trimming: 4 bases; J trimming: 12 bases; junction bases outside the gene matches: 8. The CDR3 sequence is CASSPGTGLEPLHF. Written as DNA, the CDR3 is TGCGCCAGCAGCCCTGGGACAGGCTTAGAACCCCTCCACTTT.

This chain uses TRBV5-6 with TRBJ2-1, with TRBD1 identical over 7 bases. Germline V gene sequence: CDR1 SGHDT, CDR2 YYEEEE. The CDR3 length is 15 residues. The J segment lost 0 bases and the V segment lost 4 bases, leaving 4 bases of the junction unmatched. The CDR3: CASSRGQSSYNEQFF. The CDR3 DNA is TGTGCCAGCAGCCGGGGACAGAGCTCCTACAATGAGCAGTTCTTC.

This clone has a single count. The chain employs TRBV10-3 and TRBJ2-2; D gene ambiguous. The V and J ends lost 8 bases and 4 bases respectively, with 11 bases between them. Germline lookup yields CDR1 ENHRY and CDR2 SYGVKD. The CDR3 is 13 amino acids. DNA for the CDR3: TGTGCCATCTCAGAAGGGATCACCGGGGAGCTGTTTTTT. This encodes CAISEGITGELFF.

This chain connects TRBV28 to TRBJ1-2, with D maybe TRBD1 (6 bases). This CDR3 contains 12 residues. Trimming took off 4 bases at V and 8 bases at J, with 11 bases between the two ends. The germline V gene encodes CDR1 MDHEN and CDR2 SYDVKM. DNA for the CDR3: TGTGCCAGCAGTTACAGGGCTCCGGGCTACACCTTC. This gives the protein CASSYRAPGYTF.

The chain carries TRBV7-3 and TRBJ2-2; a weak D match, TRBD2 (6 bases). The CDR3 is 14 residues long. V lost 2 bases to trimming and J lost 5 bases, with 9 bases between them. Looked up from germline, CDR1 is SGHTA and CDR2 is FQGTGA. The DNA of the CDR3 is TGTGCCAGCAGCTTACGAGGAGGGACCGGGGAGCTGTTTTTT. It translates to CASSLRGGTGELFF.